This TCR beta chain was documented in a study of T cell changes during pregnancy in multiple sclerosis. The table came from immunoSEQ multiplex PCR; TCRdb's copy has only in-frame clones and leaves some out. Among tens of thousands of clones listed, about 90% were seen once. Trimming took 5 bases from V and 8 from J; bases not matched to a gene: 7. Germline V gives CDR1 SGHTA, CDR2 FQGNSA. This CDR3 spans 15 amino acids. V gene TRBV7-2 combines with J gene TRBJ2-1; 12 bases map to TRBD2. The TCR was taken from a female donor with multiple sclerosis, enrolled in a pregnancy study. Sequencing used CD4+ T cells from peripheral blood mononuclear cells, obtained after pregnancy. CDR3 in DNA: TGTGCCAGCAGCCGGACTAGCGGGGAAGGTTATGAGCAGTTCTTC. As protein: CASSRTSGEGYEQFF.